These T cell receptor beta chains were read from a single sample in a study of shared clonotypes between healthy human individuals. The data were produced by immunoSEQ multiplex PCR, yet TCRdb's version contains in-frame clones alone and is incomplete. The table records some 2,100,000 clones, 90% to 95% of them present only once. What was sequenced was naive CD8+ T cells from PBMCs. The receptors stem from a young man in good health. Some clones in this sample may be carry-over from other donors' samples. Both conserved end residues are part of each CDR3. The D gene is left open where the match is weak. Some rows mark clone size as missing; the rest say once, few, many or name a class of expanded clone.

-	TRBV6-5	-	TRBJ2-6	TGTGCCAGCAGTTACGGACGGATTTCTGGGGCCAACGTCCTGACTTTC	CASSYGRISGANVLTF
-	TRBV6-5	TRBD2	TRBJ2-1	TGTGCCAGCAGTTTTGGACTAGCGGGATTTGAGCAGTTCTTC	CASSFGLAGFEQFF
-	TRBV27	-	TRBJ1-3	TGTGCCAGCAGTTTAGGGCCACAAACGTCTGGAAACACCATATATTTT	CASSLGPQTSGNTIYF
-	TRBV9	-	TRBJ1-2	TGTGCCAGCAGCGTCTCGATCGATACAAACTATGGCTACACCTTC	CASSVSIDTNYGYTF
once	TRBV9	-	TRBJ2-7	TGTGCCAGCATCCCAGAGGCCAGAGGTCTGGACGAGCAGTACTTC	CASIPEARGLDEQYF
few	TRBV5-6	-	TRBJ1-1	TGTGCCAGCAGCTTGTCGAGGACTAACAATGAAGCTTTCTTT	CASSLSRTNNEAFF
-	TRBV19	-	TRBJ2-6	TGTGCCAGTAGTAACCCTGACAGGGCCAACGTCCTGACTTTC	CASSNPDRANVLTF
-	TRBV15	-	TRBJ2-5	TGTGCCACCAGCCCTATCTCCGGGAGCCAAGAGACCCAGTACTTC	CATSPISGSQETQYF
-	TRBV4-2	-	TRBJ2-3	TGTGCCAGCAGCCAAGAAGTCACCGGGACTGCTTACACAGATACGCAGTATTTT	CASSQEVTGTAYTDTQYF
-	TRBV5-6	TRBD2	TRBJ2-1	TGTGCCAGCAGCTTCCCTAGCGGGGTATACAATGAGCAGTTCTTC	CASSFPSGVYNEQFF
-	TRBV14	-	TRBJ2-7	TGTGCCAGCAGCCAAGATACCCGGATTCGGGAGCAGTACTTC	CASSQDTRIREQYF
-	TRBV7-6	-	TRBJ1-2	TGTGCCAGCAGCCCAGGGGTGACCTATGGCTACACCTTC	CASSPGVTYGYTF
-	TRBV11-2	TRBD2	TRBJ2-7	TGTGCCAGCAGTCGACTAGCGGGGGACTCCTACGAGCAGTACTTC	CASSRLAGDSYEQYF
-	TRBV27	-	TRBJ1-1	TGTGCCAGCACACTCTACGGTTTTGCGAACACTGAAGCTTTCTTT	CASTLYGFANTEAFF
-	TRBV5-1	TRBD1	TRBJ1-1	TGCGCCAGCAGCTTGTCACAGGGGAACACCATTATGAACACTGAAGCTTTCTTT	CASSLSQGNTIMNTEAFF
-	TRBV14	-	TRBJ2-2	TGTGCCAGCAGCCAAGATCCGTTGGGGGACGCCGGGGAGCTGTTTTTT	CASSQDPLGDAGELFF
once	TRBV27	-	TRBJ2-1	TGTGCCAGCAGTTTTCAGGATAGCAATGAGCAGTTCTTC	CASSFQDSNEQFF
-	TRBV27	-	TRBJ2-7	TGTGCCAGCAGTCCAACCGCCCTTGCGTCGCCGAACTACGAGCAGTACTTC	CASSPTALASPNYEQYF
-	TRBV9	-	TRBJ1-5	TGTGCCAGCAGTCCCGGACCGAGCAATCAGCCCCAGCATTTT	CASSPGPSNQPQHF
-	TRBV4-1	TRBD2	TRBJ2-1	TGCGCCAGCAGCCCAGAGTTAACTAGCGGCATCACCTACAATGAGCAGTTCTTC	CASSPELTSGITYNEQFF
-	TRBV7-3	-	TRBJ2-6	TGTGCCAGCAGCTTATATAACCCGGTACAGGGGGCCAACGTCCTGACTTTC	CASSLYNPVQGANVLTF
-	TRBV7-8	TRBD1	TRBJ2-7	TGTGCCAGCAGCTCCAAGGACAGGGGTAGTTACGAGCAGTACTTC	CASSSKDRGSYEQYF
-	TRBV7-9	-	TRBJ1-1	TGTGCCAGCAGCCCCGCACCCAGGGTAAGGAACACTGAAGCTTTCTTT	CASSPAPRVRNTEAFF
-	TRBV15	-	TRBJ1-5	TGTGCCACCAGCGCCCCGACGGAAACCAGCAATCAGCCCCAGCATTTT	CATSAPTETSNQPQHF
-	TRBV21-1	-	TRBJ2-5	TGTGCCAGCAGGGACAGGGTTTACGCAGAGACCCAGTACTTC	CASRDRVYAETQYF
once	TRBV5-1	-	TRBJ1-5	TGCGCCAGCAGCGAGAGGGGACGGGTGGATCAGCCCCAGCATTTT	CASSERGRVDQPQHF
-	TRBV27	TRBD1	TRBJ1-2	TGTGCCAGCGGTACAGGGGGCGCGCGGAACTATGGCTACACCTTC	CASGTGGARNYGYTF
-	TRBV27	-	TRBJ2-1	TGTGCCAGCCGTCCCCCCTGGGGTGCTCAATACAATGAGCAGTTCTTC	CASRPPWGAQYNEQFF
-	TRBV7-6	-	TRBJ1-4	TGTGCCAGCAGCGCTTCTGCGAATTGGGACCCAACGAAAGAACTGTTTTTT	CASSASANWDPTKELFF
-	TRBV19	TRBD1	TRBJ1-3	TGTGCCAGTAAGGACAGGGGGCTCGGAAACACCATATATTTT	CASKDRGLGNTIYF
-	TRBV6-1	-	TRBJ1-1	TGTGCCAGCAGCGGCCTTTCGGCCGAAGCTTTCTTT	CASSGLSAEAFF
-	TRBV27	TRBD2	TRBJ2-1	TGTGCCAGCAGTTTATCTCGCGGGAGAGGCGATGAGCAGTTCTTC	CASSLSRGRGDEQFF
-	TRBV9	-	TRBJ2-3	TGTGCCAGCAGCGTACAGGGGATCCCCACAGATACGCAGTATTTT	CASSVQGIPTDTQYF
-	TRBV29-1	TRBD2	TRBJ2-1	TGCAGCGTTGGCGGGGCTAGCGGGATTCAGCAGTTCTTC	CSVGGASGIQQFF
-	TRBV5-1	TRBD2	TRBJ2-7	TGCGCCAGCAGCTTCTTAGCGGGGGGGCCGGCCTACGAGCAGTACTTC	CASSFLAGGPAYEQYF
-	TRBV19	-	TRBJ2-3	TGTGCCAGTAGTATGGGGGCCACTAGCACAGATACGCAGTATTTT	CASSMGATSTDTQYF
few	TRBV28	-	TRBJ1-2	TGTGCCAGCAGTTTATTGGGCACCTACACCTTC	CASSLLGTYTF
-	TRBV11-2	TRBD1	TRBJ1-1	TGTGCCAGCGGCGATCTGGCAGGGGGCGAGACTGAAGCTTTCTTT	CASGDLAGGETEAFF
-	TRBV18	-	TRBJ1-2	TGTGCCAGCTCAAGCCCGGGCGATGCCGATTATGGCTACACCTTC	CASSSPGDADYGYTF
-	TRBV7-9	-	TRBJ2-3	TGTGCCAGCAGCCGGGGGCCCCACACAGATACGCAGTATTTT	CASSRGPHTDTQYF